This T cell receptor beta chain was sequenced during a study of blood T cells in healthy people across ages. Study-wide results and limits: Both naive CD4+ cell counts and diversity were greater in long-lived donors than in aged donors. PBMCs were not sorted, which prevented a conclusive comparison of naive versus antigen-experienced cells.

A second PCR, run for roughly 6 to 11 cycles, used a sample-barcoded 5' primer plus a J-beta primer mix. With 12 random nucleotides, a template-switch adaptor tagged each individual cDNA molecule. TCRdb analysed the 5' RACE reads with MiXCR anew, one entry per CDR3 protein. Of 950,000 to 1,200,000 distinct CDR3 sequences detected, approximately 38% appear once; the ten largest clones hold around 13%. V lost 7 bases to trimming and J lost 0 bases, with 13 bases between them. This CDR3 spans 15 amino acids. The V gene's germline CDR1 is MGHRA and CDR2 YSYEKL. Worth noting for this clonotype: The antigen is not known.

This sequence joins TRBV4-1 and TRBJ1-5; D ambiguous. This TCR was recovered from a man between 18 and 35 years old in good health. Input material: blood. Here the CDR3 reads CASTLSLHSNQPQHF. The CDR3 coding sequence is TGCGCCAGCACCCTTAGTTTACATAGCAATCAGCCCCAGCATTTT.